These T cell receptor beta chains were read from a single sample in a study of blood T cell repertoires in COVID-19. The assay was immunoSEQ multiplex PCR, and TCRdb's table has in-frame clones only and misses some. In the table there are 200,000 to 250,000 clones, about 86% of which are singletons. The sequenced material came from peripheral blood. The receptors stem from a woman between 45 and 60 years old with COVID-19, enrolled during active disease. Both conserved end residues are part of each CDR3. A D gene is named only where the DNA matches it firmly. A row's size may be missing; if present it is once, few, many or a size class.

clone_size,d_call,j_call,cdr3_length,v_call,cdr3_aa,cdr3_nt
-,TRBD1,TRBJ2-2,16,TRBV18,CASSPQTGGSAGELFF,TGTGCCAGCTCACCCCAAACAGGGGGATCCGCCGGGGAGCTGTTTTTT
-,-,TRBJ1-1,13,TRBV7-2,CASSQGLKTEAFF,TGTGCCAGCAGCCAGGGATTGAAGACTGAAGCTTTCTTT
-,-,TRBJ2-7,12,TRBV6-2/TRBV6-3,CASSPGQHEQYF,TGTGCCAGCAGTCCCGGACAGCACGAGCAGTACTTC
-,-,TRBJ1-6,13,TRBV19,CASSWAVNSPLHF,TGTGCCAGTAGTTGGGCAGTTAATTCACCCCTCCACTTT
-,-,TRBJ1-2,15,TRBV5-5,CASSLGAEPNYGYTF,TGTGCCAGCAGCTTGGGGGCAGAACCTAACTATGGCTACACCTTC
-,TRBD2,TRBJ2-2,17,TRBV18,CASSPAGTMRNTGELFF,TGTGCCAGCTCACCTGCCGGGACTATGCGTAACACCGGGGAGCTGTTTTTT
-,-,TRBJ1-2,16,TRBV19,CASTRSQGDLLYGYTF,TGTGCCAGTACCCGATCACAGGGAGACCTATTATATGGCTACACCTTC
-,TRBD1,TRBJ2-4,17,TRBV30,CAWLLPGQGNAKNIQYF,TGTGCCTGGTTGTTACCGGGACAGGGGAATGCCAAAAACATTCAGTACTTC
few,TRBD1,TRBJ1-5,15,TRBV19,CASSNYRGLNQPQHF,TGTGCCAGTAGCAACTACAGGGGACTCAATCAGCCCCAGCATTTT
-,TRBD1,TRBJ2-2,15,TRBV19,CASSSDRGYTGELFF,TGTGCCAGTAGTTCGGACAGGGGATACACCGGGGAGCTGTTTTTT
-,-,TRBJ1-2,20,TRBV28,CASSSRQRDSSHLTLYGYTF,TGTGCCAGCAGTTCGCGACAGAGGGACTCTTCCCATCTTACCCTCTATGGCTACACCTTC
-,TRBD2,TRBJ2-5,14,TRBV4-3,CASSQAGGQETQYF,TGCGCCAGCAGCCAAGCGGGGGGGCAAGAGACCCAGTACTTC